A single sample gave rise to the 21 T cell receptor beta chains below, sequenced in a study of T cells in Graves' hyperthyroidism and ophthalmopathy. TCR beta CDR3 region amplification was performed from RNA transcripts. The TCR CDR3 was amplified in a first-round RT-PCR using the HTBI primer set. TCRdb analysed the multiplex PCR reads with MiXCR anew, one entry per CDR3 protein. The table records about 600,000 distinct CDR3 sequences, approximately 15% of them present only once. Sequencing input: blood. These receptor sequences come from a woman aged 18-29 years with Graves' ophthalmopathy.

This clonotype appeared many times. The chain joins TRBV20-1 to TRBJ2-7, with 8 nucleotides matching TRBD2. Germline CDR1 reads DFQATT; CDR2 reads SNEGSKA (reference sequence). This CDR3 spans 16 amino acids. Unmatched junction bases numbered 16, after V lost 3 bases and J lost 6 bases. CDR3 DNA: TGCAGTGCTAGTTACCTTGGGCGGGAGGAGTTTGGCGAGCAGTACTTC. It translates to CSASYLGREEFGEQYF.

This clonotype was counted ten times or more. The chain joins TRBV7-9 to TRBJ2-1; 11 positions match TRBD2. CDR1 is SEHNR and CDR2 is FQNEAQ in the germline V gene (reference sequence). J was trimmed by 3 bases and V by 4 bases; bases with no gene match: 14. The CDR3 loop spans 19 amino acids. The CDR3 DNA is TGTGCCAGCAGCTCCACTAGGGGACTAGCGGAGGAGGACTACAATGAGCAGTTCTTC. Amino acid sequence: CASSSTRGLAEEDYNEQFF.

Note on this clonotype: A much larger clone sits a single nucleotide away, making a read error possible. J is TRBJ1-1 and V is TRBV20-1, with 8 positions matching TRBD1. Germline CDR1 reads DFQATT; CDR2 reads SNEGSKA (reference sequence). This CDR3 is 13 amino acids long. The CDR3 spells CRARGQQNTEASF. The CDR3 DNA is TGCAGGGCCAGGGGGCAGCAGAACACTGAAGCTTCCTTT.

V is TRBV19 and J is TRBJ2-2; 11 nucleotides agree with TRBD2. CDR1 is LNHDA, CDR2 SQIVND, per germline (reference sequence). The CDR3 is 15 residues long. J lost 4 bases, V lost 8 bases, and 6 bases had no gene match. CDR3 region: CASLRLAGSTGELFF. DNA of the CDR3: TGTGCCAGTCTACGACTAGCGGGGTCCACCGGGGAGCTGTTTTTT.

This clonotype was detected only a few times. The chain is built from TRBV7-2 and TRBJ1-5; D is unresolved. This CDR3 has 16 residues. V was shortened by 6 bases and J by 0 bases, with 15 bases between the two germline ends. Germline V gene lookup returns CDR1 SGHTA and CDR2 FQGNSA. CDR3 nucleotide sequence: TGTGCCAGCAGTCCCTTTGGTTCTAATAGCAATCAGCCCCAGCATTTT. Protein sequence: CASSPFGSNSNQPQHF.

This clonotype was detected ten times or more. The genes are TRBV2 and TRBJ1-2; 9 bases are a match to TRBD1. The germline CDR1 and CDR2 sequences are SNHLY and FYNNEI. V lost 6 bases, J lost 3 bases, and 8 bases stayed unmatched. The CDR3 length is 15 residues. The CDR3 coding sequence is TGTGCCAGCAGGAGGGACAGGGCGTCTTACTATGGCTACACCTTC. Amino acids: CASRRDRASYYGYTF. The full variable domain, with the rest looked up from reference TRBV2 and TRBJ1-2, is EPEVTQTPSHQVTQMGQEVILRCVPISNHLYFYWYRQILGQKVEFLVSFYNNEISEKSEIFDDQFSVERPDGSNFTLKIRSTKLEDSAMYFCASRRDRASYYGYTFGSGTRLTVV.

The chain links TRBV7-3 to TRBJ2-2; 10 bases align to TRBD2. The CDR3 is made up of 17 amino acids. With 5 bases clipped from V and 3 bases from J, the junction kept 9 bases outside the gene matches. In germline, CDR1 is SGHTA, CDR2 FQGTGA. The CDR3 sequence: CASSRASGSFYTGELFF. The CDR3 DNA reads as TGTGCCAGCAGCCGGGCTAGCGGGAGTTTCTACACCGGGGAGCTGTTTTTT. Variable domain in full (rest from reference TRBV7-3 and TRBJ2-2): GAGVSQTPSNKVTEKGKYVELRCDPISGHTALYWYRQSLGQGPEFLIYFQGTGAADDSGLPNDRFFAVRPEGSVSTLKIQRTERGDSAVYLCASSRASGSFYTGELFFGEGSRLTVL.

This clonotype was counted ten times or more. The chain couples TRBV18 to TRBJ1-1; no definite D call. This CDR3 is built from 14 residues. Germline assignment: CDR1 KGHSH and CDR2 LQKENI. Trimming shortened V by 3 bases and J by 4 bases, and 12 bases separated the two germline ends. The CDR3 region has the DNA TGTGCCAGCTCACCGGGTAGGGTGGGCACTGAAGCTTTCTTT. The encoded protein is CASSPGRVGTEAFF.

A note on this clonotype: A much larger clone is a single base away; this may be a read error. The V and J genes are TRBV28 and TRBJ1-6; 12 positions match TRBD1. Trimming took 5 bases from V and 9 from J; bases not matched to a gene: 8. The CDR3 totals 16 residues. Looked up from germline, CDR1 is MDHEN and CDR2 is SYDVKM. CDR3 sequence: CASSKRLGQGASPLHF. In DNA, the CDR3 is TGTGCCAGCAGTAAACGATTGGGACAGGGGGCTTCACCCCTCCACTTT.

This clonotype appeared many times. The CDR3 reads CASSERNSYEQYF. The CDR3 region has the DNA TGTGCCAGCAGTGAAAGGAATAGCTACGAGCAGTACTTC. The V gene is TRBV6-1, the J gene TRBJ2-7; D is ambiguous. Trimming pared 2 bases from V and 3 bases from J, leaving 8 bases between. The CDR3 runs to 13 residues. Germline CDR1 and CDR2: MNHNS and SASEGT.

This clonotype was observed many times. This sequence joins TRBV29-1 and TRBJ2-1; D possibly matches TRBD1 or TRBD2 (5 bases each). Looked up from germline, CDR1 is SQVTM and CDR2 is ANQGSEA. The CDR3 consists of 17 residues. Trimming pared 0 bases from V and 0 bases from J, leaving 15 bases between. Here the CDR3 DNA reads TGCAGCGTTGAAGATGGGGGTGTTGACGGCTCCTACAATGAGCAGTTCTTC. This encodes CSVEDGGVDGSYNEQFF.

A few counts support this clonotype. V usage is TRBV29-1 and J usage is TRBJ2-1; tentatively, D is TRBD2 (6 bases). CDR1 and CDR2 (germline): SQVTM, ANQGSEA. This CDR3 has 15 residues. Trimming took 8 bases from V and 0 from J, leaving 17 bases between them. CDR3 in amino acids: CSIGLLASSYNEQFF. The CDR3 DNA sequence: TGCAGCATTGGGCTGCTAGCGAGCTCCTACAATGAGCAGTTCTTC.

This rearrangement joins TRBV29-1 to TRBJ1-2; D gene uncertain. The V gene's germline CDR1 is SQVTM and CDR2 ANQGSEA. Between the trimmed V and J ends, which lost 7 bases and 3 bases, there was a span of 18 bases. This CDR3 is built from 14 residues. CDR3 amino acids: CSARTERYYYGYTF. The CDR3 nucleotides are TGCAGCGCCCGGACGGAGAGGTATTACTATGGCTACACCTTC. The full variable domain, in which reference TRBV29-1 and TRBJ1-2 provide the parts outside the CDR3, is SAVISQKPSRDICQRGTSLTIQCQVDSQVTMMFWYRQQPGQSLTLIATANQGSEATYESGFVIDKFPISRPNLTFSTLTVSNMSPEDSSIYLCSARTERYYYGYTFGSGTRLTVV.

This chain joins TRBV20-1 and TRBJ2-1; 14 positions match TRBD2. The J segment lost 8 bases and the V segment lost 5 bases, leaving 5 bases of the junction unmatched. The CDR3 has 14 residues. CDR1 DFQATT and CDR2 SNEGSKA come from the germline V gene (reference sequence). The CDR3 DNA follows: TGCAGTGCTGCTGGGACTAGCGGGAGAGATGAGCAGTTCTTC. This codes for CSAAGTSGRDEQFF.

This clonotype has at least ten counts. The chain couples TRBV27 to TRBJ1-5; D not certain. The V and J ends lost 4 bases and 5 bases respectively, with 15 bases between them. Looked up from germline, CDR1 is MNHEY and CDR2 is SMNVEV (reference sequence). This CDR3 has 15 residues. The CDR3 bases are TGTGCCAGCAGTTCCCGCAGACACCTGGATCAGCCCCAGCATTTT. It encodes CASSSRRHLDQPQHF.

At least ten counts were recorded for this clonotype. The rearrangement uses TRBV20-1 and TRBJ2-3, with D possibly being TRBD2 (6 bases). The CDR3 is made up of 15 amino acids. V lost 3 bases and J lost 6, with 19 bases in between. Germline V gene data show CDR1 as DFQATT and CDR2 as SNEGSKA (reference sequence). CDR3 in DNA: TGCAGTGCTAGGGGGAGTGGCGGGAATTTGGATACGCAGTATTTT. It translates to CSARGSGGNLDTQYF.

To note about this clonotype: The CDR3 end shows no conserved phenylalanine or tryptophan, and so a read error is likely. The chain links TRBV10-3 to TRBJ2-5; no clear D. V lost 0 bases to trimming and J lost 2 bases, with 7 bases between them. This CDR3 is built from 14 residues. In germline, CDR1 is ENHRY, CDR2 SYGVKD. The CDR3, as DNA: TGTGCCATCAGTGAGTCGAACCGGCAAGAGACCCAGTACCTC. This codes for CAISESNRQETQYL.

The chain has TRBV19 and TRBJ1-2; D is undetermined. The V end was cut by 5 bases, the J end by 2 bases, with 9 bases between. Germline V gene sequence: CDR1 LNHDA, CDR2 SQIVND (reference sequence). The CDR3 has 13 residues. This chain's CDR3 is CASSFAENYGYTF. Written as DNA, the CDR3 is TGTGCCAGTAGTTTTGCAGAGAACTATGGCTACACCTTC.

This clonotype has more than one count but fewer than ten. This sequence joins TRBV20-1 and TRBJ2-1, with D maybe TRBD2 (6 bases). The germline V gene encodes CDR1 DFQATT and CDR2 SNEGSKA (reference sequence). The CDR3 has 13 amino acids. The germline V and J ends were trimmed by 1 base and 8 bases, with 12 bases remaining between them. For the CDR3, the DNA is TGCAGTGCTAGAGTCGGGAGTAGCTATGAGCAGTTCTTC. Protein product: CSARVGSSYEQFF.

This clonotype occurred many times. The gene calls are TRBV6-1 and TRBJ2-2; D ambiguous. Germline values: CDR1 MNHNS, CDR2 SASEGT. Between the trimmed V and J ends, which lost 5 bases and 1 base, there was a span of 8 bases. This CDR3 is 14 amino acids long. CDR3 bases: TGTGCCAGCAGTTCTTGGGGGAACACCGGGGAGCTGTTTTTT. This codes for CASSSWGNTGELFF.

V gene TRBV6-1 combines with J gene TRBJ2-2; TRBD2 agrees at 7 bases. J was trimmed by 6 bases and V by 3 bases; bases with no gene match: 4. CDR1 is MNHNS and CDR2 is SASEGT in the germline V gene. CDR3 length: 14 amino acids. The CDR3 spells CASSDPGRAGELFF. In DNA form, the CDR3 reads TGTGCCAGCAGTGACCCAGGGAGGGCCGGGGAGCTGTTTTTT.